The 29 T cell receptor beta chains in this list originate from one sample, sequenced in a study of cytomegalovirus exposure and HLA in healthy donors. The PCR employed 60 Vbeta primers together with 13 Jbeta primers. Assay: immunoSEQ multiplex PCR; the TCRdb copy retains only in-frame clones and omits some. The table lists around 170,000 clones, about 77% of them singletons. Sequenced input: PBMCs. The source of these receptors is a man aged 60 to 69 in good health and CMV-seronegative.

The genes are TRBV2 and TRBJ2-5; D is unresolved. The end of the DNA is better explained by TRBJ2-7, so the J call may be wrong. This CDR3 is 12 amino acids long. The germline gives CDR1 SNHLY, CDR2 FYNNEI. CDR3 in DNA: TGTGCCAGCACCACCCGAAGTTACGAGCAGTACTTC. Translating it yields CASTTRSYEQYF.

The chain combines TRBV5-1 with TRBJ2-3; TRBD1 is a possible D gene (7 bases). CDR1 is SGHRS, CDR2 YFSETQ, per germline. CDR3 length: 15 residues. Deletions cut 5 bases from V and 2 bases from J, with 15 bases between. CDR3 DNA: TGCGCCAGCAGTCGTAGACAGGGACTCACAGATACGCAGTATTTT. Amino acid sequence: CASSRRQGLTDTQYF. Using reference TRBV5-1 and TRBJ2-3 for the parts outside the CDR3, the full variable domain is KAGVTQTPRYLIKTRGQQVTLSCSPISGHRSVSWYQQTPGQGLQFLFEYFSETQRNKGNFPGRFSGRQFSNSRSEMNVSTLELGDSALYLCASSRRQGLTDTQYFGPGTRLTVL.

The chain recombines TRBV5-4 with TRBJ2-3; the D gene is possibly TRBD2 (6 bases). CDR1 is SGHNT and CDR2 is YYREEE in the germline V gene (reference sequence). CDR3 length equals 18 residues. Trimming removed 3 bases at V and 2 bases at J, with 22 bases between. Here the CDR3 DNA reads TGTGCCAGCAGCTGGGGCGGCGGGACTTCTTTACCCACAGATACGCAGTATTTT. Translating gives CASSWGGGTSLPTDTQYF.

The chain links TRBV6-5 to TRBJ2-5; D might be TRBD1 (5 bases). The V gene's germline CDR1 is MNHEY and CDR2 SVGAGI. This CDR3 is built from 14 residues. Trimming cost V 6 bases and J 4 bases, with 15 bases left between them. The CDR3 is CASSTRRQGETQYF. In DNA form, the CDR3 reads TGTGCCAGCAGCACCCGGCGCCAGGGAGAGACCCAGTACTTC.

This clone was found once. CDR3 nucleotides: TGTGCCAGCAGTGAGGGGGGGTGGCGGTTCTCCTACGAGCAGTACTTC. It translates to CASSEGGWRFSYEQYF. The chain employs TRBV2 and TRBJ2-7; 7 nucleotides agree with TRBD2. This CDR3 has 16 residues. CDR1 and CDR2 from the germline V gene are SNHLY and FYNNEI. Trimming at V came to 3 bases and at J to 0 bases, leaving 8 bases not matched to a gene.

This clone has just one count. The chain recombines TRBV6-6 with TRBJ1-5; D is ambiguous. V gave up 0 bases and J gave up 5 bases, with 14 bases separating them. Germline CDR1 is MNHNY and CDR2 is SVGAGI (reference sequence). There are 16 residues in the CDR3. CDR3 DNA sequence: TGTGCCAGCAGTTACTCCGGAGGGCAGGTACATCAGCCCCAGCATTTT. Protein sequence: CASSYSGGQVHQPQHF.

The rearrangement links TRBV4-3 to TRBJ2-7; 8 positions agree with TRBD2. Germline V lookup: CDR1 LGHNA, CDR2 YSLEER. The CDR3 extends over 15 amino acids. Trimming at V came to 0 bases and at J to 5 bases, leaving 6 bases not matched to a gene. CDR3 bases: TGCGCCAGCAGCCAAGACGCTAGCGGGCTAAACGAGCAGTACTTC. Protein: CASSQDASGLNEQYF.

Worth noting for this clone: Distinct nucleotide sequences in the sample also encode this CDR3. J is TRBJ2-3 and V is TRBV19; D is uncertain. This CDR3 contains 11 residues. Germline V CDR1 and CDR2: LNHDA, SQIVND (reference sequence). V shed 5 bases and J shed 6 bases, with 6 bases lying between them. CDR3 nucleotides: TGTGCCAGTAGTTCCCGGGATACGCAGTATTTT. Its translation is CASSSRDTQYF.

CDR3 DNA sequence: TGTGCCAGTAGTATAGAGGCGGGACAGACCTACGAGCAGTACTTC. It yields the protein CASSIEAGQTYEQYF. This rearrangement joins TRBV19 to TRBJ2-5; a weak D match, TRBD1 (7 bases). The J call may be in error: the DNA end matches TRBJ2-7 better. Per the germline V gene, CDR1 is LNHDA and CDR2 is SQIVND (reference sequence). This CDR3 has 15 amino acids.

The table lists this clone with a count of one. The chain has TRBV25-1 and TRBJ1-1, with TRBD1 matching over 8 bases. The CDR3 has 16 residues. The V gene's germline CDR1 is MGHDK and CDR2 SYGVNS. After removal of 3 bases from V and 6 bases from J, the junction contained 12 bases not matched to a gene. The CDR3 reads CASSDARQGLMAEAFF. The CDR3 DNA reads TGTGCCAGCAGTGATGCTCGACAGGGGCTTATGGCTGAAGCTTTCTTT.

The genes are TRBV11-3 and TRBJ1-1, with TRBD1 matching 7 bases. The CDR3 totals 14 residues. The germline gives CDR1 SGHNT, CDR2 YENEEA. V shed 2 bases, J shed 1 base, and the junction held 1 base outside the gene matches. This CDR3 reads CASSLRGRNTEAFF. In DNA form, the CDR3 reads TGTGCCAGCAGCTTAAGGGGGCGGAACACTGAAGCTTTCTTT.

On this clone: An end of the junction differs from the germline gene, which may be a read error. The rearrangement links TRBV5-4 to TRBJ2-5; 9 nucleotides agree with TRBD1. Germline V CDR1 and CDR2: SGHNT, YYREEE (reference sequence). This CDR3 has 17 residues. In DNA, the CDR3 is TGTGCCAGCAGCTTGGGGCCGGGACAGGGTAACCAACAGACCCAGTACTTC. This translates into CASSLGPGQGNQQTQYF.

The chain has TRBV27 and TRBJ1-1, with a possible D match to TRBD1 (6 bases). The CDR3 covers 15 residues. Trimming pared 4 bases from V and 0 bases from J, leaving 12 bases between. The V gene's germline CDR1 is MNHEY and CDR2 SMNVEV (reference sequence). This CDR3 is CASSYRAYMNTEAFF. The CDR3 DNA follows: TGTGCCAGCAGTTACAGGGCCTACATGAACACTGAAGCTTTCTTT.

V usage is TRBV10-3 and J usage is TRBJ2-7; 8 nucleotides match TRBD2. Per the germline V gene, CDR1 is ENHRY and CDR2 is SYGVKD. CDR3 length equals 14 residues. V lost 8 bases, J lost 2 bases, and 8 bases stayed unmatched. The CDR3 sequence: CAISQGTSAYEQYF. In DNA form, the CDR3 reads TGTGCCATCTCCCAGGGGACTAGTGCCTACGAGCAGTACTTC.

V usage is TRBV19 and J usage is TRBJ1-1; 7 bases map to TRBD1. This CDR3 comprises 13 residues. With 5 bases clipped from V and 3 bases from J, the junction kept 3 bases outside the gene matches. Germline V gives CDR1 LNHDA, CDR2 SQIVND (reference sequence). CDR3 coding DNA: TGTGCCAGTAGTCCGGGACAGTACACTGAAGCTTTCTTT. Encoded protein: CASSPGQYTEAFF.

The chain joins TRBV7-3 to TRBJ1-5; D is perhaps TRBD1 (6 bases). Germline CDR1 is SGHTA and CDR2 is FQGTGA. CDR3 size: 13 residues. The ends were cut back, 6 bases at V and 5 bases at J, with 11 bases in the middle. The CDR3 nucleotides are TGTGCCAGCAGTAGGACAGTTGATCAGCCCCAGCATTTT. Encoded protein: CASSRTVDQPQHF. The complete variable domain, with remaining parts taken from reference TRBV7-3 and TRBJ1-5, reads GAGVSQTPSNKVTEKGKYVELRCDPISGHTALYWYRQSLGQGPEFLIYFQGTGAADDSGLPNDRFFAVRPEGSVSTLKIQRTERGDSAVYLCASSRTVDQPQHFGDGTRLSIL.

This clone showed up just a few times. V and J are TRBV6-6 and TRBJ2-5; no definite D call. The CDR3 extends over 15 amino acids. Looked up from germline, CDR1 is MNHNY and CDR2 is SVGAGI (reference sequence). Trimming pared 0 bases from V and 1 base from J, leaving 9 bases between. In nucleotides, the CDR3 is TGTGCCAGCAGTTACTCCCGTCGGAGCCAAGAGACCCAGTACTTC. It specifies CASSYSRRSQETQYF.

The chain combines TRBV10-1 with TRBJ2-3; TRBD1 aligns across 7 bases. Germline V gene lookup returns CDR1 WNHNN and CDR2 SYGVQD (reference sequence). CDR3 length: 17 amino acids. J lost 0 bases, V lost 3 bases, and 9 bases had no gene match. CDR3 region: CASSEARDRSSTDTQYF. CDR3 DNA sequence: TGCGCCAGCAGTGAAGCTCGGGACAGATCTAGCACAGATACGCAGTATTTT.

The CDR3 region has the DNA TGTGCCAGCAGCTTAACCCAGGGGCCGGGAAACACCATATATTTT. Translation: CASSLTQGPGNTIYF. The genes are TRBV7-2 and TRBJ1-3, with D possibly matching TRBD1 (6 bases). V was clipped by 2 bases and J by 4 bases, with 12 bases between them. Germline CDR1 reads SGHTA; CDR2 reads FQGNSA. There are 15 residues in the CDR3.

The J gene is TRBJ2-3, the V gene TRBV11-1; no definite D call. The CDR3 is 14 amino acids. Per germline, CDR1 SGHAT and CDR2 FQDESV (reference sequence). The germline V and J ends were trimmed by 4 bases and 3 bases, with 11 bases remaining between them. The CDR3 reads CASSYVRLTDTQYF. The CDR3 DNA is TGTGCCAGCAGCTATGTTCGACTGACAGATACGCAGTATTTT.

The rearrangement links TRBV6-1 to TRBJ1-5; D perhaps matches TRBD1 (6 bases). The CDR3 totals 15 residues. Looked up from germline, CDR1 is MNHNS and CDR2 is SASEGT. Trimming took 1 base from V and 4 from J, leaving 11 bases between them. CDR3 in DNA: TGTGCCAGCAGTGAAGGGGCAGGGGTTAATCAGCCCCAGCATTTT. This sequence encodes CASSEGAGVNQPQHF.

The V call is TRBV9, the J call TRBJ2-3; 8 bases fit TRBD2. The germline gives CDR1 SGDLS, CDR2 YYNGEE. The CDR3 loop spans 15 amino acids. V was clipped by 0 bases and J by 3 bases; unmatched bases: 3. The CDR3 bases are TGTGCCAGCAGCGTAGGTGGCGGGAGGACAGATACGCAGTATTTT. Protein product: CASSVGGGRTDTQYF.

Concerning this clone itself: One end of the junction does not line up with germline, which may come from a read error. The chain uses TRBV19 and TRBJ1-2, with no clear D. The V gene's germline CDR1 is LNHDA and CDR2 SQIVND (reference sequence). CDR3 length: 14 amino acids. The CDR3 sequence is CASSKGQTNYGYPF. CDR3 nucleotides: TGTGCCAGTAGTAAAGGGCAGACTAACTATGGCTACCCCTTC.

The rearrangement links TRBV7-9 to TRBJ1-4, with D possibly TRBD1 on 6 matching bases. This CDR3 comprises 14 residues. Looked up from germline, CDR1 is SEHNR and CDR2 is FQNEAQ (reference sequence). The V gene lost 1 base and the J gene lost 8 bases, with 11 bases spanning the gap. CDR3 sequence reads: CASSLGQDVEKLFF. CDR3 sequence (DNA): TGTGCCAGCAGCTTAGGACAGGATGTCGAAAAACTGTTTTTT.

The chain employs TRBV19 and TRBJ2-7; TRBD1 matches at 11 bases. The germline CDR1 and CDR2 sequences are LNHDA and SQIVND (reference sequence). The ends lost 5 bases at V and 2 bases at J; junction bases unmatched: 5. CDR3 length: 15 residues. In DNA, the CDR3 is TGTGCCAGTAGTGCCGGGACAGGGGGGCCCTACGAGCAGTACTTC. Translation gives CASSAGTGGPYEQYF.

CDR3 coding DNA: TGCGCCAGCAGCCGAGACATCTACGAGCAGTACTTC. Its translation is CASSRDIYEQYF. The rearrangement links TRBV5-1 to TRBJ2-7; no clear D gene. This CDR3 is 12 amino acids long. The V end lost 4 bases, the J end lost 3 bases, and 8 bases lay between the germline ends. CDR1 SGHRS and CDR2 YFSETQ come from the germline V gene.

The chain joins TRBV5-1 to TRBJ2-3; D call uncertain. V gave up 4 bases and J gave up 4 bases, with 13 bases separating them. The CDR3 extends over 14 amino acids. Germline V CDR1 and CDR2: SGHRS, YFSETQ. Here the CDR3 DNA reads TGCGCCAGCAGCCCATCGGTAGTGGCAGATACGCAGTATTTT. Its protein product is CASSPSVVADTQYF.

This clone was observed a few times. V gene TRBV11-3 combines with J gene TRBJ2-7, with D possibly TRBD2 on 5 matching bases. From germline, CDR1 is SGHNT and CDR2 YENEEA. This CDR3 contains 13 residues. The V gene lost 2 bases and the J gene lost 7 bases, with 12 bases spanning the gap. The CDR3 nucleotides read TGTGCCAGCAGCTTAAGACGAGAGGGAGAGCAGTACTTC. Its protein product is CASSLRREGEQYF.

The chain couples TRBV2 to TRBJ1-1; D uncertain. Germline loops: CDR1 SNHLY, CDR2 FYNNEI. The CDR3 is 15 amino acids. The V and J ends lost 4 bases and 0 bases respectively, with 12 bases between them. The CDR3 protein is CASSAQRLLNTEAFF. In DNA, the CDR3 is TGTGCCAGCAGTGCCCAGCGGCTCCTGAACACTGAAGCTTTCTTT.